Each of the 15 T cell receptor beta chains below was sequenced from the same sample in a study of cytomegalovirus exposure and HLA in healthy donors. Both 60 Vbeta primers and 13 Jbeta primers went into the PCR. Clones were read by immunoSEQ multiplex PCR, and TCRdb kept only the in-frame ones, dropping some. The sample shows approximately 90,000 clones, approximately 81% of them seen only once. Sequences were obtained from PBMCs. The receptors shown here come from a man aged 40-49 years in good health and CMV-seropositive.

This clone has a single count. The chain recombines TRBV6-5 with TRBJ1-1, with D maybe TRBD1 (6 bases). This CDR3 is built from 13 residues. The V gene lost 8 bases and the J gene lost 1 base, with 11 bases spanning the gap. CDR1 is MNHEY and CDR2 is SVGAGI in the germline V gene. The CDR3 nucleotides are TGTGCCAGCGGTGACAGGCCGAACACTGAAGCTTTCTTT. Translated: CASGDRPNTEAFF.

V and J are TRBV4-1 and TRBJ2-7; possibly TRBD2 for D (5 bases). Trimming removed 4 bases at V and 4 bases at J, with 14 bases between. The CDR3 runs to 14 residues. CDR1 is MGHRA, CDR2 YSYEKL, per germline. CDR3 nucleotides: TGCGCCAGCAGCCTGGAATTAGCGAGATACGAGCAGTACTTC. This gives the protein CASSLELARYEQYF.

The CDR3 spells CASTRSGTYEQYF. The CDR3 DNA is TGTGCCAGCACGCGGAGTGGCACCTACGAGCAGTACTTC. The chain couples TRBV11-2 to TRBJ2-5; D ambiguous. TRBJ2-7 explains the end of the DNA better; the J call may be wrong. The CDR3 consists of 13 residues. Germline assignment: CDR1 SGHAT and CDR2 FQNNGV.

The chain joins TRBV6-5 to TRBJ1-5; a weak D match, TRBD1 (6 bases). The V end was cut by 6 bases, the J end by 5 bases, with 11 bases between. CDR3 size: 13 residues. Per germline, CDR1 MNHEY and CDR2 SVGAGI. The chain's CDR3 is CASRAQGYQPQHF. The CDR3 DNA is TGTGCCAGCAGAGCCCAGGGGTATCAGCCCCAGCATTTT.

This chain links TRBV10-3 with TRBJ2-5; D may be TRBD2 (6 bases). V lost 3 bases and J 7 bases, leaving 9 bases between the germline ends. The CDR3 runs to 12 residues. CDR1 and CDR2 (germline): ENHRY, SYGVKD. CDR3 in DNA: TGTGCCATCAGTGACGGGAGCGGGACCCAGTACTTC. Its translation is CAISDGSGTQYF.

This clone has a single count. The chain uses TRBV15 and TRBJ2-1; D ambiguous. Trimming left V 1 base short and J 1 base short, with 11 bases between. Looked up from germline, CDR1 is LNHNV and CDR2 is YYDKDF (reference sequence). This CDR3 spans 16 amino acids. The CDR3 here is CATSRASPQSYNEQFF. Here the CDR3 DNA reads TGTGCCACCAGCAGAGCCAGTCCGCAATCCTACAATGAGCAGTTCTTC.

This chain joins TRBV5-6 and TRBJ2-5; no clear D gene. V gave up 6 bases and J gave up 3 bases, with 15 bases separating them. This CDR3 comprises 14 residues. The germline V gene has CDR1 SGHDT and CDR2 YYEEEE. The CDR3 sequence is CASTWRSPEETQYF. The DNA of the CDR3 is TGTGCCAGCACCTGGCGGTCGCCGGAAGAGACCCAGTACTTC.

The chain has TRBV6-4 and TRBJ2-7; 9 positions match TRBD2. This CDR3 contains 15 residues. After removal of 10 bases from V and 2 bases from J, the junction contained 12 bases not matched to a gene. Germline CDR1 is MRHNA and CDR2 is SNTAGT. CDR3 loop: CAIPLPLAGTYEQYF. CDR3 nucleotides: TGTGCCATCCCCCTCCCCCTAGCGGGAACCTACGAGCAGTACTTC.

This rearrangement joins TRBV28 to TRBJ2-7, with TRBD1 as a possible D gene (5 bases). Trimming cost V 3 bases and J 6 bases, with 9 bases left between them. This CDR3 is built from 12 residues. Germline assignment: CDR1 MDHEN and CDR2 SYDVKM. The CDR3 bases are TGTGCCAGCAGTTTTAGGGGTAGCGAGCAGTACTTC. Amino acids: CASSFRGSEQYF. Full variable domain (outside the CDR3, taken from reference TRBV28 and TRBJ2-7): DVKVTQSSRYLVKRTGEKVFLECVQDMDHENMFWYRQDPGLGLRLIYFSYDVKMKEKGDIPEGYSVSREKKERFSLILESASTNQTSMYLCASSFRGSEQYFGPGTRLTVT.

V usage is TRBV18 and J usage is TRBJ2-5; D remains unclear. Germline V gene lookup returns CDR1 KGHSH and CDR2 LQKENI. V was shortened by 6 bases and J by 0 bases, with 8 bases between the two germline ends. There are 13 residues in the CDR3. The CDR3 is CASSAGYQETQYF. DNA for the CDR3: TGTGCCAGCTCGGCCGGGTACCAAGAGACCCAGTACTTC.

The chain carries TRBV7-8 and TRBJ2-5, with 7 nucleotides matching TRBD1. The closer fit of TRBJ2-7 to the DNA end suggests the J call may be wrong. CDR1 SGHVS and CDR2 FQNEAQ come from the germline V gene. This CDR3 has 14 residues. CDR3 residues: CASSSTPTGVEQYF. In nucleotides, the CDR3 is TGTGCCAGCAGCTCTACCCCTACAGGGGTCGAGCAGTACTTC.

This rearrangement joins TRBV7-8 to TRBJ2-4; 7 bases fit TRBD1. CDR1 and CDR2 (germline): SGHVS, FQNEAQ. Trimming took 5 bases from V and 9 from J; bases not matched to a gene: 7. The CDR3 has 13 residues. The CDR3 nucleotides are TGTGCCAGCAGCGAAGGACAGGTTTCCATTCAGTACTTC. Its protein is CASSEGQVSIQYF.

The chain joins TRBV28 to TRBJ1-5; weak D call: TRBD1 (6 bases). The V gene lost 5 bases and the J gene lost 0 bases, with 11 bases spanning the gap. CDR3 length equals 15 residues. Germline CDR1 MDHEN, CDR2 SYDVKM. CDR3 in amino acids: CASSQGGYSNQPQHF. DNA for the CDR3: TGTGCCAGCAGTCAAGGGGGATATAGCAATCAGCCCCAGCATTTT.

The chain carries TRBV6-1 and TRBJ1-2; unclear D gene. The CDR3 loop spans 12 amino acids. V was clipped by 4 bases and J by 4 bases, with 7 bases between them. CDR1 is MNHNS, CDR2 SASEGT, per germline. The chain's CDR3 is CASSVSSYGYTF. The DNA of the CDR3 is TGTGCCAGCAGTGTGTCCAGCTATGGCTACACCTTC.

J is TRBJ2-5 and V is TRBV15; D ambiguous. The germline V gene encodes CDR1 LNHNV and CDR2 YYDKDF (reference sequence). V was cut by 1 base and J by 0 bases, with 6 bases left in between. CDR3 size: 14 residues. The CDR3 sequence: CATSRGRDQETQYF. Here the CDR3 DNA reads TGTGCCACCAGCAGAGGTCGGGACCAAGAGACCCAGTACTTC. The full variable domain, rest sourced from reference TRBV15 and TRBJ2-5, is DAMVIQNPRYQVTQFGKPVTLSCSQTLNHNVMYWYQQKSSQAPKLLFHYYDKDFNNEADTPDNFQSRRPNTSFCFLDIRSPGLGDTAMYLCATSRGRDQETQYFGPGTRLLVL.